This is a list of T cell receptor beta chains from one sample in a study of T cells expressing NK-cell markers. TCRdb re-called the 5' RACE reads and shows each CDR3 protein once, DNA omitted. The sample holds roughly 170,000 distinct CDR3 sequences. Sequenced input: blood T cells: a sorted CD56 or NKG2C T cell subset, CD4+ or CD8+ T cells, or bulk PBMC T cells (not recorded which). The receptors shown here come from a woman aged 18-70 years in good health. Both conserved end residues are part of each CDR3. A clone size is listed for some rows: how often the clone was seen (once, few, many), or a class if it is expanded.

. TRBJ2-7 TRBV20-1 12 CSGRGQGYEQYF
. TRBJ2-3 TRBV2 14 CASSVVGPTDTQYF
. TRBJ2-7 TRBV20-1 16 CSARDQGLANLYEQYF
. TRBJ2-7 TRBV14 16 CASSLDRDRAPYEQYF
medium-sized TRBJ1-5 TRBV7-2 15 CASSSDEGGRQPQHF
. TRBJ1-4 TRBV6-1 14 CASSVFGGNEKLFF
. TRBJ1-5 TRBV12-3/TRBV12-4 14 CASSPDRVGQPQHF
. TRBJ2-6 TRBV7-2 17 CASSLWTGGSGANVLTF
. TRBJ1-2 TRBV7-2 12 CASTLRVGGYTF
. TRBJ1-1 TRBV15 15 CATSRDLALNTEAFF
. TRBJ2-7 TRBV4-1 16 CASSQDPGGTLREQYF
. TRBJ2-5 TRBV5-1 14 CASSSHLAGETQYF
. TRBJ2-5 TRBV12-3/TRBV12-4 12 CASSPPAETQYF
. TRBJ1-1 TRBV12-3/TRBV12-4 14 CASSLGGDSTEAFF
. TRBJ2-7 TRBV20-1 15 CSARRGTSGDYEQYF
. TRBJ2-3 TRBV28 16 CASSLWSGGASDTQYF
. TRBJ2-7 TRBV5-1 15 CASSLIPGQGNEQYF
. TRBJ1-1 TRBV10-3 18 CAISESAFGTGRYTEAFF
. TRBJ2-1 TRBV7-9 13 CASSETEYNEQFF
. TRBJ2-7 TRBV3-1 13 CASSQGGGRLEYF
. TRBJ2-5 TRBV28 15 CASRTGTGSLETQYF
. TRBJ2-7 TRBV19 14 CASSTSGNSYEQYF
. TRBJ2-7 TRBV4-2 15 CASSQVTGGPNEQYF
. TRBJ1-2 TRBV3-1 14 CASSQDSGGGGYTF
. TRBJ2-1 TRBV15 14 CATSASGGYNEQFF
. TRBJ2-3 TRBV5-1 15 CASSLQGSRTDTQYF
. TRBJ2-3 TRBV4-2 14 CASSQDSPGDTQYF